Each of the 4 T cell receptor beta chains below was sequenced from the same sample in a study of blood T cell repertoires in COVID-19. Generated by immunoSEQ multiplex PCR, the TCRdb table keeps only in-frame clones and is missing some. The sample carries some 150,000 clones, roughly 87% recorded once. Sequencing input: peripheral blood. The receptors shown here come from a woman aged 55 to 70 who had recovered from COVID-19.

DNA for the CDR3: TGTGCCAGCAGTTACGGTTCAGGGCGCAATTCACCCCTCCACTTT. It translates to CASSYGSGRNSPLHF. The rearrangement links TRBV6-5 to TRBJ1-6, with D perhaps TRBD1 (5 bases). Deletions cut 2 bases from V and 7 bases from J, with 12 bases between. Germline CDR1 MNHEY, CDR2 SVGAGI. CDR3 size: 15 residues.

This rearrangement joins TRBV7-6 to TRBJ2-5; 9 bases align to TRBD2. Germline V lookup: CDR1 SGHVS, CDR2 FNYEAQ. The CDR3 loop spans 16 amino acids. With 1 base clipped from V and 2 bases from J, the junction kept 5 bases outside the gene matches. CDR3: CASSLEGAGGQETQYF. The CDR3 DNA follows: TGTGCCAGCAGCTTAGAGGGAGCGGGGGGTCAAGAGACCCAGTACTTC.

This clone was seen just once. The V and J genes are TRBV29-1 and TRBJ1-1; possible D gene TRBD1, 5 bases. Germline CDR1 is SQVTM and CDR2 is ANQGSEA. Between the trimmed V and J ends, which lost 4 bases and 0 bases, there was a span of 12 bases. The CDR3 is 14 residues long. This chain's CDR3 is CSVVGQDMNTEAFF. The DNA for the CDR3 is TGCAGCGTTGTGGGTCAGGACATGAACACTGAAGCTTTCTTT.

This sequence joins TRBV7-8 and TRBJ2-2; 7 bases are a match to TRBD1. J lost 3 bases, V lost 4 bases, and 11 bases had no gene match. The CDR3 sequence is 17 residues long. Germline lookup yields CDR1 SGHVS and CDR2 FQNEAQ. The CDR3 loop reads CASSSYLRTGDTGELFF. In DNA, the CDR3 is TGTGCCAGCAGCTCCTACCTTAGGACAGGCGACACCGGGGAGCTGTTTTTT.